A selection of T cell receptor beta chains follows, all from one sample in a study of blood T cells in healthy people across ages. TCRdb re-derived calls from the 5' RACE reads in MiXCR, one entry per CDR3 protein. The sample has hundreds of thousands of distinct CDR3 sequences, about 25% seen once. The sample also formed part of further work on T cells of mothers and their children.

The material sequenced was blood. The receptors originated from a boy aged 10-17 years in good health. Both conserved end residues are trimmed from each CDR3. Each record gives: J gene, V gene, CDR3 protein.

J: TRBJ2-5; V: TRBV6-2/TRBV6-3; CDR3: ASSYIARGRETQY
J: NA; V: TRBV29-1; CDR3: SVDDNYEQY
J: TRBJ2-5; V: TRBV7-8; CDR3: ASSFTYGERETQY
J: TRBJ1-1; V: TRBV6-2/TRBV6-3; CDR3: ASSYLRNMNTEAF
J: TRBJ2-2; V: TRBV12-3/TRBV12-4; CDR3: ARSPRLGGDTGELF
J: TRBJ2-7; V: TRBV7-2; CDR3: ASSSGTSGGYEQY
J: TRBJ2-7; V: TRBV19; CDR3: ASSIFSGYEQY
J: TRBJ1-1; V: TRBV12-3/TRBV12-4; CDR3: ASRPTNTEAF
J: TRBJ2-7; V: TRBV28; CDR3: ASSSPRQGKVHEQY
J: NA; V: TRBV6-2/TRBV6-3; CDR3: ASSDVRGEQY